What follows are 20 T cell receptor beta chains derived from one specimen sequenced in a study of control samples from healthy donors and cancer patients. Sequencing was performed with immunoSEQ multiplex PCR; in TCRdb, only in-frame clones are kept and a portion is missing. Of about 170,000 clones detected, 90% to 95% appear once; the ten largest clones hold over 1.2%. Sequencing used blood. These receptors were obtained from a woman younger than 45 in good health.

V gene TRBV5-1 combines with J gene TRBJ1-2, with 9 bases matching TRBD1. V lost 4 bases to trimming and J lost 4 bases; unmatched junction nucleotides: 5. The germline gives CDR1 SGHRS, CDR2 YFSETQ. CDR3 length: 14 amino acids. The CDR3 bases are TGCGCCAGCAGCCCCCGGGGACAGGGCTATGGCTACACCTTC. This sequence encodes CASSPRGQGYGYTF.

CDR3 DNA: TGTGCCACCAGCAGAGATACAGGTCGGTCACCCCTCCACTTT. It translates to CATSRDTGRSPLHF. The chain has TRBV15 and TRBJ1-6; weak D call: TRBD1 (5 bases). V lost 0 bases and J 10 bases, leaving 10 bases between the germline ends. The CDR3 totals 14 residues. Germline CDR1 is LNHNV and CDR2 is YYDKDF (reference sequence).

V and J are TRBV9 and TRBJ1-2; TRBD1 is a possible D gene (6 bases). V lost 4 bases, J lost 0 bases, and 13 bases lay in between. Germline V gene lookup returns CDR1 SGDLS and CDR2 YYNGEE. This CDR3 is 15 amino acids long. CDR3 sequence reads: CASSPGQTANYGYTF. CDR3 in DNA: TGTGCCAGCAGCCCCGGACAGACTGCTAACTATGGCTACACCTTC.

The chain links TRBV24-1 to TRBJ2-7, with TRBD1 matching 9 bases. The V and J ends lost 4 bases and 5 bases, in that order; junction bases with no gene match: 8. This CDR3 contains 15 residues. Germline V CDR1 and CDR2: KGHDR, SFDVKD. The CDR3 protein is CATSEAGTGFHEQYF. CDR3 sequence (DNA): TGTGCCACCAGTGAGGCCGGGACAGGGTTCCACGAGCAGTACTTC.

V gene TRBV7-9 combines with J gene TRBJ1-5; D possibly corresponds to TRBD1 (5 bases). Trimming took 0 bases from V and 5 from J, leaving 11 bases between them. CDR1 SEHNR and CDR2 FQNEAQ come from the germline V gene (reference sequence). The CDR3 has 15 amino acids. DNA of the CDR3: TGTGCCAGCAGCTTAGCGGGGGTTGGCGATCAGCCCCAGCATTTT. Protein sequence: CASSLAGVGDQPQHF.

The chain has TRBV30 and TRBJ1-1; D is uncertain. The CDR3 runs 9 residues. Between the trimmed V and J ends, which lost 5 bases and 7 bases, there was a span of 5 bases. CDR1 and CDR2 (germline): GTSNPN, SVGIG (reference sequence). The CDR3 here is CAWGIEAFF. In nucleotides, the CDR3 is TGTGCCTGGGGGATTGAAGCTTTCTTT.

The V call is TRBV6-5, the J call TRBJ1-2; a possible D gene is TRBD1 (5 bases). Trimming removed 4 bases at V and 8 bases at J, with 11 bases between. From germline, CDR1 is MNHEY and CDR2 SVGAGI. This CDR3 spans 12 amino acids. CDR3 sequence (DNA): TGTGCCAGCAGTTGGCAGGGTCGGGGCTACACCTTC. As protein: CASSWQGRGYTF.

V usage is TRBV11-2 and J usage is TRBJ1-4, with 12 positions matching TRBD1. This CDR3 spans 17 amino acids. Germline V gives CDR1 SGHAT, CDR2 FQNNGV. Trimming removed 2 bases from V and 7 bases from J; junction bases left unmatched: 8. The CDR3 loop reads CASSLRDRGRWGEKLFF. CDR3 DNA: TGTGCCAGCAGCTTAAGGGACAGGGGGCGGTGGGGTGAAAAACTGTTTTTT.

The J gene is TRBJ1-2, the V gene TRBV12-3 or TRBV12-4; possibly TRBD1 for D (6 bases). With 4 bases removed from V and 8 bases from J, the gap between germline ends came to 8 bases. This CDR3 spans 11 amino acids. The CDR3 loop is CASSSGVGYTF. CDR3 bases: TGTGCCAGCAGTTCAGGGGTGGGCTACACCTTC.

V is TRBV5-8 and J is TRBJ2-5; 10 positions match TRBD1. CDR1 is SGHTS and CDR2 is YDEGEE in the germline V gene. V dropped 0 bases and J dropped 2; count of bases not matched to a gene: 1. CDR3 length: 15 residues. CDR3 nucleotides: TGTGCCAGCAGCTTGGGGACAGGGGGTCAAGAGACCCAGTACTTC. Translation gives CASSLGTGGQETQYF.

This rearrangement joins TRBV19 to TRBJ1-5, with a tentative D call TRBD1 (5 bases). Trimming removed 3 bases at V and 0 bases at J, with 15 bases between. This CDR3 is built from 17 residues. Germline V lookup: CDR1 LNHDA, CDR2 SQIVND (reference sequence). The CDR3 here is CASSMRGRGYSNQPQHF. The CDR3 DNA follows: TGTGCCAGTAGTATGAGGGGACGGGGGTATAGCAATCAGCCCCAGCATTTT.

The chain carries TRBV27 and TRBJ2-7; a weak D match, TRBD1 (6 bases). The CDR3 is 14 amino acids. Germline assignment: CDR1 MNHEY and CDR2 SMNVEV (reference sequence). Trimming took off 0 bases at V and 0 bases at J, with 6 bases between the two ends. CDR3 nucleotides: TGTGCCAGCAGTTTATCGGGGGCCTCCTACGAGCAGTACTTC. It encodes CASSLSGASYEQYF.

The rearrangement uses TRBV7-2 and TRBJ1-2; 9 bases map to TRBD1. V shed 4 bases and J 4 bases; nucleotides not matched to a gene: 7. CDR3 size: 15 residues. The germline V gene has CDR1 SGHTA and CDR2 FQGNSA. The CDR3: CASSSPGTGIYGYTF. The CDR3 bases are TGTGCCAGCAGCTCCCCCGGGACAGGGATCTATGGCTACACCTTC.

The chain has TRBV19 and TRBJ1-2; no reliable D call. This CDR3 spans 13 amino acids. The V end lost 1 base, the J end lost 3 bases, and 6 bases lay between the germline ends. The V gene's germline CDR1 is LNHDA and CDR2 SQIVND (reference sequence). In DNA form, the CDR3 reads TGTGCCAGTAGTATAGGCACCTACTATGGCTACACCTTC. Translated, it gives CASSIGTYYGYTF.

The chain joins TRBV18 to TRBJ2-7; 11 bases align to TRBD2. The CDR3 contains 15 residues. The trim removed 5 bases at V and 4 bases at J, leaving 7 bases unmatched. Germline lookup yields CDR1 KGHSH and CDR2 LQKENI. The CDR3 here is CASSEPGLAAYEQYF. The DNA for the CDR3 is TGTGCCAGCTCAGAACCGGGACTAGCGGCTTACGAGCAGTACTTC.

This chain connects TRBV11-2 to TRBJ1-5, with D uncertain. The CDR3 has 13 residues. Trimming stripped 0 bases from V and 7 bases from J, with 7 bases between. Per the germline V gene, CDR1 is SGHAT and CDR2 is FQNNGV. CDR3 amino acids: CASSLDHVQPQHF. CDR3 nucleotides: TGTGCCAGCAGCTTAGATCACGTCCAGCCCCAGCATTTT.

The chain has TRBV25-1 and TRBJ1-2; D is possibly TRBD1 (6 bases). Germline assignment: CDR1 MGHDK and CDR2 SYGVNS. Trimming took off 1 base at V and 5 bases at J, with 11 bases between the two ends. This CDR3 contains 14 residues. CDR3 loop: CASSESGQLYGYTF. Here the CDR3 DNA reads TGTGCCAGCAGTGAATCCGGACAGTTATATGGCTACACCTTC.

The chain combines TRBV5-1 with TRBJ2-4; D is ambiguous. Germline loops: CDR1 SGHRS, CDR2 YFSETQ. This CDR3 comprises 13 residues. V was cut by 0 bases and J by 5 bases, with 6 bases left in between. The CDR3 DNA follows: TGCGCCAGCAGCTTGGGTCAAGAAAACATTCAGTACTTC. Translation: CASSLGQENIQYF.

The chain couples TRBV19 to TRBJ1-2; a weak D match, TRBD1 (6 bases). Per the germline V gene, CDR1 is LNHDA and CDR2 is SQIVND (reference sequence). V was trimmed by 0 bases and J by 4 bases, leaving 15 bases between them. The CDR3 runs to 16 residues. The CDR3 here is CASSIDYRGAIYGYTF. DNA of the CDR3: TGTGCCAGTAGTATAGATTATCGGGGGGCGATCTATGGCTACACCTTC.

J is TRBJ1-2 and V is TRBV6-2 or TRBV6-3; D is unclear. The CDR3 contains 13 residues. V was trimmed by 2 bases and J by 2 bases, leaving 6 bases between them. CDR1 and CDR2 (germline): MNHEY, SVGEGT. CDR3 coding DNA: TGTGCCAGCAGTTACGGCCTGAACTATGGCTACACCTTC. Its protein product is CASSYGLNYGYTF.